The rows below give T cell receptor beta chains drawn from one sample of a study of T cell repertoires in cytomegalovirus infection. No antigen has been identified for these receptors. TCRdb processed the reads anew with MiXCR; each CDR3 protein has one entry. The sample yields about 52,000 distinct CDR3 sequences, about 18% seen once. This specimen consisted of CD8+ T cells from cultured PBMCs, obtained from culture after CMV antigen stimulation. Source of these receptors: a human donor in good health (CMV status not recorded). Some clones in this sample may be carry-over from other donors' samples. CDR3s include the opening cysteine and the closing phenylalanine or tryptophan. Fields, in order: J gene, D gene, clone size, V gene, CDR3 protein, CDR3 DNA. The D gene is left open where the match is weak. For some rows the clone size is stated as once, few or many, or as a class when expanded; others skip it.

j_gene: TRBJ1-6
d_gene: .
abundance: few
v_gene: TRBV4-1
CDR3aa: CASSLYNSPLHF
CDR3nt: TGCGCCAGCAGCCTTTATAATTCACCCCTCCACTTT

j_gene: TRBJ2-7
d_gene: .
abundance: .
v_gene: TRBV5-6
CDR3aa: CASSLKIGHEQYF
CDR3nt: TGTGCCAGCAGCTTGAAGATAGGCCACGAGCAGTACTTC

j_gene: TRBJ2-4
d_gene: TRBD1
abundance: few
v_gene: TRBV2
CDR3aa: CASSETGGQNIQYF
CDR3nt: TGTGCCAGCAGTGAAACAGGGGGCCAAAACATTCAGTACTTC

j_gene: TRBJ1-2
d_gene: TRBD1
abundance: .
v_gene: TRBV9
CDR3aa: CASSGRSQGASGYTF
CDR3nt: TGTGCCAGCAGCGGCCGCTCACAGGGGGCCAGTGGCTACACCTTC

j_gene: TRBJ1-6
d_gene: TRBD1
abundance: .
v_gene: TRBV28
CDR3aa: CASKDRMGVSNSPLHF
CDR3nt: TGTGCCAGCAAGGACAGGATGGGTGTCTCTAATTCACCCCTCCACTTT

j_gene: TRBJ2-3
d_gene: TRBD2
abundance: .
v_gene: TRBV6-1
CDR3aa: CASRPGLVWDQKSTDTQYF
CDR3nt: TGTGCCAGCAGACCCGGACTAGTTTGGGACCAAAAAAGCACAGATACGCAGTATTTT

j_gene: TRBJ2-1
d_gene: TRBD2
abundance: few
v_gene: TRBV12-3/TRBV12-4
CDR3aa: CASSFPPSGMRNEQFF
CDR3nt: TGTGCCAGCAGTTTCCCTCCAAGCGGGATGAGGAATGAGCAGTTCTTC

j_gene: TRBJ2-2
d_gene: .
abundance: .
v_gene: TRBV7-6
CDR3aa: CASGMAGAYRTGELFF
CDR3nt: TGTGCCAGCGGAATGGCCGGGGCATATAGAACCGGGGAGCTGTTTTTT

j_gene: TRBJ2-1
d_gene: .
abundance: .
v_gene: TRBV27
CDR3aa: CASSLLPGNSYNEQFF
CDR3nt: TGTGCCAGCAGTTTACTACCTGGCAACTCCTACAATGAGCAGTTCTTC

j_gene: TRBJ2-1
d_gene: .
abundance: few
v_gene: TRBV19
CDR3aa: CASSSEWWNEQFF
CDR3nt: TGTGCCAGTAGCTCCGAATGGTGGAATGAGCAGTTCTTC

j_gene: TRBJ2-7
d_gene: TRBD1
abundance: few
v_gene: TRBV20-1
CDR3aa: CSARRAGTGDSYEQYF
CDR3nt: TGCAGTGCTAGACGCGCCGGGACAGGGGATTCCTACGAGCAGTACTTC

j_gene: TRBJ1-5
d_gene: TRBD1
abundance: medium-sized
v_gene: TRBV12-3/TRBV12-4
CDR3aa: CASTPTGNQPQHF
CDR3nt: TGTGCCAGCACCCCGACAGGGAATCAGCCCCAGCATTTT

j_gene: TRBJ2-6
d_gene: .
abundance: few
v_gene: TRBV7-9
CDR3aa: CANHLGGANVLTF
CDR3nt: TGTGCCAACCACCTCGGGGGGGCCAACGTCCTGACTTTC

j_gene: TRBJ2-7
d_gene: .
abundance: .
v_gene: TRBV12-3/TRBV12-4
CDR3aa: CASSTGYEQYF
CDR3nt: TGTGCCAGCAGTACAGGCTACGAGCAGTACTTC

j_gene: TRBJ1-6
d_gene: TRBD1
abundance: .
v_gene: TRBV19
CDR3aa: CASSPGQGAGSPLHF
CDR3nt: TGTGCCAGCAGCCCCGGACAGGGGGCTGGGTCACCCCTCCACTTT

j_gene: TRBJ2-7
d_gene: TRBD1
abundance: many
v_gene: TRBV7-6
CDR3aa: CASSLGTGSYEQYF
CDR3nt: TGTGCCAGCAGCTTAGGGACAGGGTCCTACGAGCAGTACTTC

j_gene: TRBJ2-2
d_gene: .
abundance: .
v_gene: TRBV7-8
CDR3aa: CASRLPPGGDGAGELFF
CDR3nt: TGTGCCAGCAGACTCCCCCCTGGTGGGGACGGAGCCGGGGAGCTGTTTTTT

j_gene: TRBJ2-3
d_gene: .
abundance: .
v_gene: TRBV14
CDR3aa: CASSPQLLVQDTQYF
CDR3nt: TGTGCCAGCAGTCCCCAATTACTCGTCCAAGATACGCAGTATTTT

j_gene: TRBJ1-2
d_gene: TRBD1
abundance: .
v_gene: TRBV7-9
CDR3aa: CASSSDGDRGLTGYTF
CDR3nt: TGTGCCAGCAGCTCCGACGGGGACAGGGGTCTCACTGGCTACACCTTC